A single T cell receptor (beta chain) is shown here with its context. This sample was included in a study of T-cell reconstitution after alpha-beta-depleted transplantation in children. This CDR3 is 12 amino acids long. The ends were cut back, 5 bases at V and 6 bases at J, with 11 bases in the middle. Germline V gives CDR1 MNHEY, CDR2 SMNVEV (reference sequence). Preparation of the TCRbeta library used unique molecular identifiers. TCRdb re-called the PCR reads with MiXCR, one entry per CDR3 protein. The repertoire holds about 600,000 distinct CDR3 sequences, with under 30% as singletons. The TCR originated in a boy in the first two years of life who had a stem cell transplant for acute myeloid leukemia, so the T cells may come from the graft donor. The chain recombines TRBV27 with TRBJ2-7, with a weak D call TRBD1 (6 bases). Source: PBMCs, mostly from graft donor cells, taken 360 days after TCRalphabeta/CD19-depleted stem cell transplant. The CDR3 region is CASSAGESEQYF. The DNA for the CDR3 is TGTGCCAGCAGTGCAGGGGAGTCCGAGCAGTACTTC.